This is a list of T cell receptor beta chains from one sample in a study of blood T cell repertoires in COVID-19. Sequenced by immunoSEQ multiplex PCR; TCRdb stores in-frame clones only, minus some. The sample shows fewer than 350,000 clones, 85% of them seen only once. Sequenced input: PBMCs or T cells enriched from blood (not recorded which). These TCRs come from a woman in her twenties or thirties who had been exposed to COVID-19. Both conserved end residues are part of each CDR3. Fields, in order: CDR3 length, V gene, J gene, CDR3 protein.

>16|TRBV24-1|TRBJ2-1
CATSDPNRLAPDEQFF
>13|TRBV28|TRBJ2-7
CASTDRGPYEQYF
>14|TRBV2|TRBJ2-5
CASKTGRAQETQYF
>18|TRBV6-4|TRBJ2-2
CASSRASAGTLGTGELFF
>16|TRBV5-1|TRBJ2-1
CASSLARRQGGNEQFF
>15|TRBV27|TRBJ2-1
CASSTTSGAYNEQFF
>13|TRBV6-5|TRBJ2-5
CASRKTGKETQYF
>16|TRBV5-1|TRBJ1-2
CASSLVQGGDNYGYTF
>15|TRBV10-3|TRBJ1-2
CAIGFFAAGLSGYTF
>19|TRBV3-1/TRBV3-2|TRBJ1-3
CASSHGVLGQVSSGNTIYF
>15|TRBV6-2/TRBV6-3|TRBJ2-7
CASSYIVRDSYEQYF
>13|TRBV5-6|TRBJ2-7
CASSLYFTYEQYF
>16|TRBV27|TRBJ2-3
CASSFDRGPRTDTQYF
>13|TRBV2|TRBJ1-1
CASSGEGFSEAFF
>13|TRBV7-9|TRBJ1-3
CASSLDTGGTIYF
>15|TRBV3-1/TRBV3-2|TRBJ2-7
CASSQEETGSYEQYF
>14|TRBV4-2|TRBJ1-5
CASSDEQGFQPQHF
>16|TRBV4-3|TRBJ1-5
CASSQDFRGRNQPQHF
>13|TRBV11-2|TRBJ2-6
CASSLAGANVLTF
>16|TRBV28|TRBJ2-1
CASSPTPTGGYNEQFF
>14|TRBV6-5|TRBJ1-1
CASSSAGRNTEAFF
>17|TRBV19|TRBJ2-3
CASSIGEDGTVTDTQYF
>12|TRBV6-5|TRBJ1-1
CASSYGDSEAFF
>15|TRBV9|TRBJ1-3
CASSQIQGTGNTIYF
>13|TRBV6-4|TRBJ1-4
CASSREANEKLFF
>13|TRBV5-4|TRBJ2-7
CASSQAGTYEQYF
>14|TRBV4-2|TRBJ1-2
CASNSMGVNYGYTF
>19|TRBV30|TRBJ2-5
CAWSVQQDLKPLPEETQYF
>13|TRBV30|TRBJ1-5
CAWSADSNQPQHF
>15|TRBV9|TRBJ1-2
CASSVDPGAVAGYTF
>18|TRBV4-3|TRBJ2-6
CASSQVVQLLSGANVLTF
>17|TRBV28|TRBJ1-1
CASRPAGAGKVSVEAFF
>13|TRBV6-5|TRBJ1-1
CASIQLGSTEAFF
>13|TRBV28|TRBJ2-5
CASSNRIQETQYF
>14|TRBV5-1|TRBJ1-6
CASSLGQINSPLHF
>15|TRBV5-8|TRBJ2-4
CASSLDGGAKNIQYF
>18|TRBV27|TRBJ2-7
CASSLYPPGYTSNYEQYF
>14|TRBV28|TRBJ1-2
CASSLSGGLTVIAF
>14|TRBV6-2/TRBV6-3|TRBJ2-7
CASSYSTSGYEQYF
>16|TRBV5-1|TRBJ2-3
CASSFVAGGVTDTQYF
>17|TRBV14|TRBJ2-3
CASSQYRRGRLADTQYF
>15|TRBV5-6|TRBJ1-2
CASSTGTAAIYGYTF
>16|TRBV19|TRBJ2-3
CASSIIDRVVPDTQYF
>15|TRBV19|TRBJ1-4
CASSIGLQGNEKLFF
>18|TRBV12-2|TRBJ1-3
CASRLEKITGNSGNTIYF
>13|TRBV7-9|TRBJ1-3
CASSLGQGNTIYF
>15|TRBV11-3|TRBJ2-1
CASSPGLAGYNEQFF
>14|TRBV19|TRBJ1-5
CASRRTGGGQPQHF
>13|TRBV9|TRBJ2-7
CASSAEDMYEQYF
>15|TRBV19|TRBJ2-7
CASSAPGLGNYEQYF
>15|TRBV11-1|TRBJ2-7
CASSSRDRMTYEQYF
>14|TRBV5-1|TRBJ2-3
CASSLGQAPDTQYF